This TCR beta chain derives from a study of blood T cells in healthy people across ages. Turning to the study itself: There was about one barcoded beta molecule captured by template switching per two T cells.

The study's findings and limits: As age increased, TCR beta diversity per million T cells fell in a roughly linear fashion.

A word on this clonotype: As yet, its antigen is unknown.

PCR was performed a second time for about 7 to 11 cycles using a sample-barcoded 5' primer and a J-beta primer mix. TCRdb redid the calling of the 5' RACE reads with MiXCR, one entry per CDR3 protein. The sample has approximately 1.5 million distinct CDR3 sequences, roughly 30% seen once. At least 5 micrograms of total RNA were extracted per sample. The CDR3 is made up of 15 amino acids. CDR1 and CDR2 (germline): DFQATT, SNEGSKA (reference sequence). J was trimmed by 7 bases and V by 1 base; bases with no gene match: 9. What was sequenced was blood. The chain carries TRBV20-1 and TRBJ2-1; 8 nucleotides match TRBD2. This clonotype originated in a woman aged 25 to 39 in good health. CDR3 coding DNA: TGCAGTGCTAGAGGGAGGAGCGGGAGAGAAAATGAGCAGTTCTTC. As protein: CSARGRSGRENEQFF.